Each of the 32 T cell receptor beta chains below was sequenced from the same sample in a study of Ad26.COV2.S vaccination and SARS-CoV-2 variants. The table came from immunoSEQ multiplex PCR; TCRdb's copy has only in-frame clones and leaves some out. The sample lists nearly 95,000 clones, around 82% occurring once. The sample here was peripheral blood, taken after recovery from COVID-19. The receptors derive from a human donor who had recovered from COVID-19.

V gene TRBV7-8 combines with J gene TRBJ2-5; D gene ambiguous. The V end was cut by 6 bases, the J end by 4 bases, with 12 bases between. This CDR3 is built from 13 residues. CDR1 and CDR2 from the germline V gene are SGHVS and FQNEAQ. CDR3 DNA: TGTGCCAGCAGAAGAAATCAGTTAGAGACCCAGTACTTC. It specifies CASRRNQLETQYF. Full variable domain (outside the CDR3, taken from reference TRBV7-8 and TRBJ2-5): GAGVSQSPRYKVAKRGQDVALRCDPISGHVSLFWYQQALGQGPEFLTYFQNEAQLDKSGLPSDRFFAERPEGSVSTLKIQRTQQEDSAVYLCASRRNQLETQYFGPGTRLLVL.

V usage is TRBV5-1 and J usage is TRBJ1-3; D is unresolved. Germline V gene lookup returns CDR1 SGHRS and CDR2 YFSETQ. V gave up 0 bases and J gave up 0 bases, with 7 bases separating them. The CDR3 extends over 15 amino acids. The CDR3 sequence is CASSLGPSSGNTIYF. In nucleotides, the CDR3 is TGCGCCAGCAGCTTGGGACCCAGCTCTGGAAACACCATATATTTT.

CDR3 residues: CASNPQAQHF. The CDR3, as DNA: TGTGCCAGCAACCCCCAGGCCCAGCATTTT. J is TRBJ1-5 and V is TRBV6-4; D remains ambiguous. V gave up 7 bases and J gave up 11 bases, with 9 bases separating them. The CDR3 covers 10 residues. The V gene's germline CDR1 is MRHNA and CDR2 SNTAGT.

The chain uses TRBV11-3 and TRBJ2-3; D is tentatively TRBD1 or TRBD2 (5 bases each). The germline V gene has CDR1 SGHNT and CDR2 YENEEA. With 1 base removed from V and 14 bases from J, the gap between germline ends came to 16 bases. The CDR3 covers 13 residues. CDR3 bases: TGTGCCAGCAGCTTAGGGTTCTGGGGGTTGGGGTATTTT. Amino acid sequence: CASSLGFWGLGYF.

The J gene is TRBJ1-2, the V gene TRBV19; 7 positions match TRBD1. Looked up from germline, CDR1 is LNHDA and CDR2 is SQIVND (reference sequence). V dropped 5 bases and J dropped 4; count of bases not matched to a gene: 10. The CDR3 spans 15 residues. CDR3 sequence reads: CASSARDSVLYGYTF. CDR3 DNA sequence: TGTGCCAGTAGTGCCCGGGACAGCGTACTCTATGGCTACACCTTC.

This chain connects TRBV19 to TRBJ2-1; unclear D gene. CDR1 LNHDA and CDR2 SQIVND come from the germline V gene (reference sequence). The germline V and J ends were trimmed by 4 bases and 10 bases, with 17 bases remaining between them. The CDR3 runs 14 residues. As DNA, the CDR3 is TGTGCCAGTAGTACCCGACCCGACTCTCTAGAGCAGTTCTTC. It is translated as CASSTRPDSLEQFF.

The chain joins TRBV6-2 or TRBV6-3 to TRBJ1-1; no clear D. CDR1 MNHEY and CDR2 SVGEGT come from the germline V gene. Trimming cost V 2 bases and J 10 bases, with 14 bases left between them. The CDR3 is made up of 13 amino acids. CDR3 protein: CASSYVAGVGAFF. The CDR3 DNA sequence: TGTGCCAGCAGTTACGTAGCAGGTGTCGGAGCTTTCTTT.

CDR3 DNA: TGTGCCAGCAGCCGCCAAATGTCCTACGAGCAGTACTTC. Translated: CASSRQMSYEQYF. The rearrangement joins TRBV28 to TRBJ2-7; D gene ambiguous. From germline, CDR1 is MDHEN and CDR2 SYDVKM. V lost 6 bases and J 1 base, leaving 10 bases between the germline ends. This CDR3 has 13 residues. Using reference TRBV28 and TRBJ2-7 for the parts outside the CDR3, the full variable domain is DVKVTQSSRYLVKRTGEKVFLECVQDMDHENMFWYRQDPGLGLRLIYFSYDVKMKEKGDIPEGYSVSREKKERFSLILESASTNQTSMYLCASSRQMSYEQYFGPGTRLTVT.

This clone was detected only once. V gene TRBV9 combines with J gene TRBJ2-5, with TRBD1 identical over 9 bases. The CDR3 extends over 15 amino acids. With 3 bases clipped from V and 5 bases from J, the junction kept 8 bases outside the gene matches. The germline CDR1 and CDR2 sequences are SGDLS and YYNGEE. The CDR3 coding sequence is TGTGCCAGCAGCGCGAACACAGGGGGCGAGGAGACCCAGTACTTC. It codes for CASSANTGGEETQYF.

The chain joins TRBV4-1 to TRBJ2-1; TRBD2 agrees at 8 bases. The germline V gene encodes CDR1 MGHRA and CDR2 YSYEKL. V gave up 7 bases and J gave up 6 bases; unmatched junction bases: 11. The length of the CDR3 is 15 residues. The CDR3 loop reads CASTRGSGTSNEQFF. The CDR3 region has the DNA TGCGCCAGCACTCGTGGTAGCGGGACTTCCAATGAGCAGTTCTTC.

This chain joins TRBV7-8 and TRBJ1-1, with D unresolved. The CDR3 contains 14 residues. Trimming took 1 base from V and 2 from J, leaving 8 bases between them. Per the germline V gene, CDR1 is SGHVS and CDR2 is FQNEAQ. CDR3 DNA sequence: TGTGCCAGCAGCTTAGTTCCAGACAACACTGAAGCTTTCTTT. Amino acids: CASSLVPDNTEAFF.

V and J are TRBV6-2 or TRBV6-3 and TRBJ1-5, with D perhaps TRBD1 (6 bases). V dropped 4 bases and J dropped 4 bases, with 8 bases sitting between them. This CDR3 contains 13 residues. Germline V CDR1 and CDR2: MNHEY, SVGEGT. The chain's CDR3 is CASSLDRNQPQHF. CDR3 DNA sequence: TGTGCCAGCAGTTTGGACAGAAATCAGCCCCAGCATTTT.

The chain recombines TRBV10-1 with TRBJ2-1; TRBD2 agrees at 8 bases. In germline, CDR1 is WNHNN, CDR2 SYGVQD (reference sequence). The CDR3 is 16 residues long. The junction had 6 bases not matched to a gene; V was cut back by 3 bases and J by 2 bases. CDR3 loop: CASSELSGNTYNEQFF. In DNA, the CDR3 is TGCGCCAGCAGTGAACTTAGCGGGAATACCTACAATGAGCAGTTCTTC.

V is TRBV11-2 and J is TRBJ1-1; D remains unclear. The V end lost 1 base, the J end lost 7 bases, and 10 bases lay between the germline ends. CDR1 is SGHAT and CDR2 is FQNNGV in the germline V gene. The CDR3 sequence is 13 residues long. CDR3 sequence reads: CASSLVGRFEAFF. As DNA, the CDR3 is TGTGCCAGCAGCTTAGTGGGCAGGTTTGAAGCTTTCTTT. The whole variable domain, filled in from reference TRBV11-2 and TRBJ1-1, reads EAGVAQSPRYKIIEKRQSVAFWCNPISGHATLYWYQQILGQGPKLLIQFQNNGVVDDSQLPKDRFSAERLKGVDSTLKIQPAKLEDSAVYLCASSLVGRFEAFFGQGTRLTVV.

Only a few counts were recorded for this clone. The V gene is TRBV10-1, the J gene TRBJ2-4; 8 nucleotides align to TRBD1. This CDR3 spans 15 amino acids. Germline CDR1 is WNHNN and CDR2 is SYGVQD (reference sequence). V shed 3 bases, J shed 8 bases, and the junction held 9 bases outside the gene matches. Here the CDR3 DNA reads TGCGCCAGCAGTGACCACGGACAGGGAATCGACATTCAGTACTTC. Amino acids: CASSDHGQGIDIQYF.

The chain links TRBV5-6 to TRBJ2-2; weak D call: TRBD1 (5 bases). Trimming pared 0 bases from V and 2 bases from J, leaving 11 bases between. The V gene's germline CDR1 is SGHDT and CDR2 YYEEEE. This CDR3 contains 16 residues. The CDR3 DNA reads as TGTGCCAGCAGCTTGGAGGTGACAGATAACACCGGGGAGCTGTTTTTT. Translated: CASSLEVTDNTGELFF.

CDR3 in DNA: TGTGCCAGCAGCCCCGTCCTAGCGGCCTCCTACAATGAGCAGTTCTTC. Translated, it gives CASSPVLAASYNEQFF. The genes are TRBV11-2 and TRBJ2-1; TRBD2 matches 7 bases. The length of the CDR3 is 16 residues. Losses at the gene ends were 5 bases for V and 0 bases for J; bases not matched to a gene: 7. CDR1 and CDR2 from the germline V gene are SGHAT and FQNNGV.

The chain is built from TRBV5-8 and TRBJ2-7; 8 bases align to TRBD2. The CDR3 runs to 17 residues. Germline values: CDR1 SGHTS, CDR2 YDEGEE. V lost 9 bases and J lost 2; bases outside the gene matches: 19. The CDR3 DNA reads as TGTGCCACCTCGGGGGGGGGCTCGTTCAATATTCCCTACGAGCAGTACTTC. Translating it yields CATSGGGSFNIPYEQYF. The full variable domain, completed using reference TRBV5-8 and TRBJ2-7, is EAGVTQSPTHLIKTRGQQATLRCSPISGHTSVYWYQQALGLGLQFLLWYDEGEERNRGNFPPRFSGRQFPNYSSELNVNALELEDSALYLCATSGGGSFNIPYEQYFGPGTRLTVT.

This clone was recorded only once. This sequence joins TRBV7-2 and TRBJ2-2; D may match TRBD1 or TRBD2 (5 bases each). The CDR3 runs to 18 residues. Germline assignment: CDR1 SGHTA and CDR2 FQGNSA. V dropped 1 base and J dropped 6 bases, with 21 bases sitting between them. As DNA, the CDR3 is TGTGCCAGCAGCTTAGGCCGGGACCCTCGACGGTTTTCCGGGGAGCTGTTTTTT. Translating it yields CASSLGRDPRRFSGELFF.

This clone is categorized as medium-sized. The chain links TRBV5-5 to TRBJ2-7; TRBD1 agrees at 7 bases. From germline, CDR1 is SGHKS and CDR2 YYEKEE (reference sequence). This CDR3 has 14 amino acids. V lost 4 bases to trimming and J lost 6 bases; unmatched junction nucleotides: 10. This CDR3 is CASSHQTGFGEQYF. As DNA, the CDR3 is TGTGCCAGCAGCCACCAGACAGGGTTTGGCGAGCAGTACTTC.

This chain connects TRBV15 to TRBJ2-7; 13 bases fit TRBD2. V was pared by 1 base and J by 5 bases, with 2 bases of the junction left unmatched. The CDR3 is 15 residues long. CDR1 and CDR2 (germline): LNHNV, YYDKDF (reference sequence). CDR3 sequence reads: CATSRVLAGGHEQYF. In nucleotides, the CDR3 is TGTGCCACCAGCAGAGTACTAGCGGGGGGGCACGAGCAGTACTTC.

The rearrangement links TRBV7-9 to TRBJ2-7; D remains ambiguous. Germline V gene sequence: CDR1 SEHNR, CDR2 FQNEAQ (reference sequence). The V and J ends lost 5 bases and 3 bases respectively, with 5 bases between them. This CDR3 is built from 11 residues. CDR3 sequence (DNA): TGTGCCAGCAGCATCAACTACGAGCAGTACTTC. It translates to CASSINYEQYF.

This clone turned up a few times. The junction departs from germline at one end; a sequencing error may be responsible. DNA of the CDR3: TGTGCCAGCAGGGAAGATAGCTCCTATAATTCACCCCTCCACTTT. This gives the protein CASREDSSYNSPLHF. The rearrangement links TRBV2 to TRBJ1-6; D gene unclear. The CDR3 has 15 residues. CDR1 is SNHLY, CDR2 FYNNEI, per germline.

The chain has TRBV5-1 and TRBJ1-4; D not resolved. The germline V gene has CDR1 SGHRS and CDR2 YFSETQ. This CDR3 has 14 residues. V was trimmed by 2 bases and J by 7 bases, leaving 12 bases between them. CDR3 nucleotides: TGCGCCAGCAGCTTAGGAGGGTATGGTGAAAAACTGTTTTTT. This sequence encodes CASSLGGYGEKLFF. Filled out from reference TRBV5-1 and TRBJ1-4, the complete variable domain reads KAGVTQTPRYLIKTRGQQVTLSCSPISGHRSVSWYQQTPGQGLQFLFEYFSETQRNKGNFPGRFSGRQFSNSRSEMNVSTLELGDSALYLCASSLGGYGEKLFFGSGTQLSVL.

The V call is TRBV19, the J call TRBJ2-1, with TRBD2 matching 9 bases. Germline CDR1 and CDR2: LNHDA and SQIVND (reference sequence). The CDR3 is 14 residues long. The V and J ends lost 3 bases and 9 bases, in that order; junction bases with no gene match: 6. CDR3 protein: CASSMGTSFPEQFF. CDR3 bases: TGTGCCAGTAGTATGGGGACTAGCTTCCCTGAGCAGTTCTTC.

This sequence joins TRBV28 and TRBJ2-7; TRBD1 matches 7 bases. Germline-derived CDR1 and CDR2 are MDHEN and SYDVKM. There are 16 residues in the CDR3. The ends lost 1 base at V and 0 bases at J; junction bases unmatched: 6. CDR3 in amino acids: CASSLSTGDPSYEQYF. The CDR3 nucleotides are TGTGCCAGCAGTTTATCCACAGGGGATCCCTCCTACGAGCAGTACTTC.

The sample holds a few counts of this clone. V gene TRBV5-6 combines with J gene TRBJ2-7, with TRBD1 identical over 7 bases. The CDR3 spans 16 residues. The germline gives CDR1 SGHDT, CDR2 YYEEEE. The V and J ends lost 3 bases and 1 base, in that order; junction bases with no gene match: 10. The CDR3 nucleotides read TGTGCCAGCAGCTCGATCATCACAGGGGATTCCTACGAGCAGTACTTC. Its translation is CASSSIITGDSYEQYF. Based on the CDR3 plus reference TRBV5-6 and TRBJ2-7, the full variable domain is DAGVTQSPTHLIKTRGQQVTLRCSPKSGHDTVSWYQQALGQGPQFIFQYYEEEERQRGNFPDRFSGHQFPNYSSELNVNALLLGDSALYLCASSSIITGDSYEQYFGPGTRLTVT.

In its sample, this clone was seen a few times. The chain employs TRBV19 and TRBJ2-5; 8 nucleotides match TRBD2. Germline lookup yields CDR1 LNHDA and CDR2 SQIVND (reference sequence). Trimming removed 4 bases from V and 5 bases from J; junction bases left unmatched: 18. The CDR3 runs to 18 residues. The CDR3 region is CASSNRREVNQVRETQYF. The CDR3 DNA is TGTGCCAGTAGTAATCGGCGGGAGGTAAACCAGGTCCGGGAGACCCAGTACTTC.

This sequence joins TRBV7-2 and TRBJ1-2, with 11 bases matching TRBD1. V gave up 5 bases and J gave up 5 bases; unmatched junction bases: 4. Germline lookup yields CDR1 SGHTA and CDR2 FQGNSA. CDR3 length: 14 amino acids. The DNA of the CDR3 is TGTGCCAGCAGCGACGGGACAGGGGGATATGGCTACACCTTC. Translated: CASSDGTGGYGYTF.

This rearrangement joins TRBV28 to TRBJ2-1; the match to TRBD1 covers 8 bases. The CDR3 contains 15 residues. Germline assignment: CDR1 MDHEN and CDR2 SYDVKM. Trimming removed 4 bases from V and 4 bases from J; junction bases left unmatched: 6. The CDR3 DNA follows: TGTGCCAGCAGTTCGGGACAGGCAATTTACAATGAGCAGTTCTTC. Protein product: CASSSGQAIYNEQFF.

The J gene is TRBJ2-1, the V gene TRBV13; perhaps TRBD2 as D (5 bases). This CDR3 comprises 15 residues. Germline V CDR1 and CDR2: PRHDT, FYEKMQ (reference sequence). Trimming removed 0 bases at V and 3 bases at J, with 9 bases between. The CDR3 here is CASSLGQDFYNEQFF. DNA of the CDR3: TGTGCCAGCAGCTTAGGCCAGGACTTCTACAATGAGCAGTTCTTC.

The rearrangement joins TRBV4-1 to TRBJ1-5; unclear D gene. With 0 bases removed from V and 9 bases from J, the gap between germline ends came to 12 bases. The CDR3 totals 14 residues. CDR1 MGHRA and CDR2 YSYEKL come from the germline V gene. CDR3 sequence (DNA): TGCGCCAGCAGCCAAGATCTGCGAATCAGGCCCCAGCATTTT. It specifies CASSQDLRIRPQHF.